This TCR beta chain is from a study of cytotoxic CD8 clonotypes in ibrutinib-treated CLL. Trimming at V came to 2 bases and at J to 2 bases, leaving 6 bases not matched to a gene. The germline CDR1 and CDR2 sequences are MNHNY and SVGAGI (reference sequence). The CDR3 runs 16 residues. Clones were read by immunoSEQ multiplex PCR, and TCRdb kept only the in-frame ones, dropping some. The data show over 20,000 clones, roughly four fifths seen once. The starting material was PBMCs, obtained before ibrutinib treatment. The V gene is TRBV6-6, the J gene TRBJ2-5; 9 bases map to TRBD2. The TCR was taken from a human donor with chronic lymphocytic leukemia. CDR3 DNA sequence: TGTGCCAGCAGTTACGGTCTAGCGGGGTTACAAGAGACCCAGTACTTC. Amino acids: CASSYGLAGLQETQYF.